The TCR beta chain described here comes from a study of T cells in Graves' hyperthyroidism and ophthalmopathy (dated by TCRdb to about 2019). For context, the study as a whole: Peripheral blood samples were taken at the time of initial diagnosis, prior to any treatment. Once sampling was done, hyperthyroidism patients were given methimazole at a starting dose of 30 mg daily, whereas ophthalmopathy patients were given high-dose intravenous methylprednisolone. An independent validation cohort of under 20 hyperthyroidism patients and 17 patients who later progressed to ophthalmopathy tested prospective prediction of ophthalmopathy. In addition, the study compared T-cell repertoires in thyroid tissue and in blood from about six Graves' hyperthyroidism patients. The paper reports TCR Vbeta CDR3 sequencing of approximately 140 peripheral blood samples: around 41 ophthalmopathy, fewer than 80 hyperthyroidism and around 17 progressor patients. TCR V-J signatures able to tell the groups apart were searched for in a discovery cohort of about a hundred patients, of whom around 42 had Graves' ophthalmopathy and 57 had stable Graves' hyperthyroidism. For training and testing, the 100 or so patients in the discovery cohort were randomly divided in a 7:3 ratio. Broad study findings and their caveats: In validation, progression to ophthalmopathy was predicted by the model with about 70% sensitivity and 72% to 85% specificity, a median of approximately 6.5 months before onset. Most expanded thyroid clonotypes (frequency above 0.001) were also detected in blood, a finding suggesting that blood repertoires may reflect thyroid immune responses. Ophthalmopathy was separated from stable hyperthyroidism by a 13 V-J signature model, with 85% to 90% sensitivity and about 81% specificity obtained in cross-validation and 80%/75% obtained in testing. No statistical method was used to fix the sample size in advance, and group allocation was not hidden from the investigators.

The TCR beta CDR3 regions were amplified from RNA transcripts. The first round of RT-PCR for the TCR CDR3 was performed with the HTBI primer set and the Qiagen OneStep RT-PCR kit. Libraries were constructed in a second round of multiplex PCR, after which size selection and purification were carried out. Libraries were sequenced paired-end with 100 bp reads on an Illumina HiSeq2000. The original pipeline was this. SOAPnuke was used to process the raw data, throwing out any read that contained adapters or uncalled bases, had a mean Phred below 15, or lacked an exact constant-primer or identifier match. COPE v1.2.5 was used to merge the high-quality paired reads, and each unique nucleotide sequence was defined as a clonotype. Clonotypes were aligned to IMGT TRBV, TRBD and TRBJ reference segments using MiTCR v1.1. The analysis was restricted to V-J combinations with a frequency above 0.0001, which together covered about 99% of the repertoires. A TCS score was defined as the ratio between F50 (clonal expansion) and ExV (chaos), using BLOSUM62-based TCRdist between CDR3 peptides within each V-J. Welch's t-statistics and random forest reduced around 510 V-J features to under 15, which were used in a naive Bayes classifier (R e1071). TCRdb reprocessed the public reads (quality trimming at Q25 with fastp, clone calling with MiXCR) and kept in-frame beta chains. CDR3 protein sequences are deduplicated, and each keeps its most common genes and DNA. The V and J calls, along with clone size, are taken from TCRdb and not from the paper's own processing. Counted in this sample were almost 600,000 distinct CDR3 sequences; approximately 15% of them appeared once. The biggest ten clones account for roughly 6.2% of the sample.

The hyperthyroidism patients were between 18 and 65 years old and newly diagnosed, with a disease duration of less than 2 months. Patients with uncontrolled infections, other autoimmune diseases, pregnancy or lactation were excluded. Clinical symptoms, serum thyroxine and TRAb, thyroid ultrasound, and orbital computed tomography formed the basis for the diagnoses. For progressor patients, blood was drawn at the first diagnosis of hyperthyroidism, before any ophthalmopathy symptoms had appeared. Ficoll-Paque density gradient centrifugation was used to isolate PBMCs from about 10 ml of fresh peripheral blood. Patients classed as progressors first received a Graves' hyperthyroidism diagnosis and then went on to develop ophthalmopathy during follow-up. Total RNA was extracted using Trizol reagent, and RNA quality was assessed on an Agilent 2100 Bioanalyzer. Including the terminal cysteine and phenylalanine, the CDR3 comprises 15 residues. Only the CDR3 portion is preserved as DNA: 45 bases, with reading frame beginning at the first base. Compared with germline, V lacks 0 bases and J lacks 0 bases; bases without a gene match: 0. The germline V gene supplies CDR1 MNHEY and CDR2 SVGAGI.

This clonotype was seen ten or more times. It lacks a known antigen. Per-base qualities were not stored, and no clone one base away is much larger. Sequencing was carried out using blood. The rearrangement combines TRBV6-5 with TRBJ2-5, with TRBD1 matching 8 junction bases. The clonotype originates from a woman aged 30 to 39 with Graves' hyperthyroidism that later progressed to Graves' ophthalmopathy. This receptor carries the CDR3 CASSYSGQDQETQYF. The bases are TGTGCCAGCAGTTACTCGGGACAGGACCAAGAGACCCAGTACTTC.